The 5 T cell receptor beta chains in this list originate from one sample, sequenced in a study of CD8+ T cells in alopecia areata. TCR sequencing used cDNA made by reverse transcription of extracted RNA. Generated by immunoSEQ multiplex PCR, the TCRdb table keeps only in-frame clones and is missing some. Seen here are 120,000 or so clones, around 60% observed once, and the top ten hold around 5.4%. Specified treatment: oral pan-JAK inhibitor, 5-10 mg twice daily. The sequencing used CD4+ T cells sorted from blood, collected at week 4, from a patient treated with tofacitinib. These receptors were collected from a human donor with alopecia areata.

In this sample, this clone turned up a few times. Here the CDR3 reads CASSGQGAIGSEKLFF. CDR3 sequence (DNA): TGTGCCAGCAGCGGACAGGGGGCGATCGGGTCTGAGAAACTGTTTTTT. The chain has TRBV5-8 and TRBJ1-4; the match to TRBD1 covers 11 bases. This CDR3 has 16 amino acids. Unmatched junction bases numbered 13, after V lost 4 bases and J lost 11 bases. The germline V gene has CDR1 SGHTS and CDR2 YDEGEE.

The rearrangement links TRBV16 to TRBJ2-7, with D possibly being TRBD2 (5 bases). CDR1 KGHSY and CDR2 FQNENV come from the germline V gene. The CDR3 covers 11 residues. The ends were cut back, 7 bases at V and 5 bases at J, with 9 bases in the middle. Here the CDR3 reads CASNSGNEQYF. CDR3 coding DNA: TGTGCCAGCAACTCGGGAAACGAGCAGTACTTC.

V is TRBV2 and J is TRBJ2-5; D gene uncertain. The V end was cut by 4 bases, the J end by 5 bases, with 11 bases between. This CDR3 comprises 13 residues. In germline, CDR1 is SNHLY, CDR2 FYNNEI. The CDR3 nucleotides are TGTGCCAGCAGTGTCCAGAAGAGGGAGACCCAGTACTTC. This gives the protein CASSVQKRETQYF.

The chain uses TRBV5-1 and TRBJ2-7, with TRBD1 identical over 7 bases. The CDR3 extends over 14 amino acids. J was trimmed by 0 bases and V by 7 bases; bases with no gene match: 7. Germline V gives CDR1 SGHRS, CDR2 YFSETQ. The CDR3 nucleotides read TGCGCCAGCGAGAAGACAGGGAGCTCCTACGAGCAGTACTTC. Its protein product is CASEKTGSSYEQYF.

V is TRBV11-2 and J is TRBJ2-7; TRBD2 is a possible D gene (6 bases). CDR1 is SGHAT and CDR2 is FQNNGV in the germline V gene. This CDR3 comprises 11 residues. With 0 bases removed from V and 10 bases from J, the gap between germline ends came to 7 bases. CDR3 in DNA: TGTGCCAGCAGCTTAGAGGGACTTCAGTACTTC. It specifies CASSLEGLQYF.